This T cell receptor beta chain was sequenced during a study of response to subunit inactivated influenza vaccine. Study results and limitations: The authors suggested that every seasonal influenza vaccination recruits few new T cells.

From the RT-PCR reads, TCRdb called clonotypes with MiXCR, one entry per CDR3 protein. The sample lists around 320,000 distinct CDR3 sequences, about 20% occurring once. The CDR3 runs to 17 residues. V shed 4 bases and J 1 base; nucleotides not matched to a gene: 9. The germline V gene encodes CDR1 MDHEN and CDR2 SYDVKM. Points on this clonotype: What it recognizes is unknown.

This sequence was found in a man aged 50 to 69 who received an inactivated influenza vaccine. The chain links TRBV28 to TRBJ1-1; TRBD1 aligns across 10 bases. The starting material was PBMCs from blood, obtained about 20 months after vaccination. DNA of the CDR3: TGTGCCAGCAGTTCCGGGACAGGGGCGGGAGAGAACACTGAAGCTTTCTTT. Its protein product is CASSSGTGAGENTEAFF.